A single T cell receptor (beta chain) is shown here with its context. These data belong to a study of CD8 T cells in Susac syndrome. The V and J ends lost 3 bases and 10 bases respectively, with 19 bases between them. This CDR3 region has 15 residues. The RNA input was about 0.5 to 1 ug, and it was reverse transcribed with random hexamers. From the immunoSEQ multiplex PCR reads, TCRdb called clonotypes with MiXCR, one entry per CDR3 protein. The table lists about 190,000 distinct CDR3 sequences, 95% of them singletons. The material sequenced was CD8+ T cells from PBMCs. The receptor's source is a human donor with Susac syndrome. The rearrangement joins TRBV12-3 or TRBV12-4 to TRBJ2-1; D call uncertain. The CDR3 region is CASSFLSSFGLEQFF. CDR3 DNA: TGTGCCAGCAGTTTTCTGTCCAGTTTCGGGTTGGAGCAGTTCTTC.